The clone carrying this T cell receptor beta chain was observed a single time. The antigen remains unidentified. The primer mix had 60 V beta and 13 J beta primers. The protocol was immunoSEQ multiplex PCR, while the TCRdb copy is restricted to in-frame clones and leaves out a portion. Of tens of thousands of clones in the sample, about 90% are singletons; the top ten hold about 3.2%. The V segment lost 0 bases and the J segment 2 bases; nucleotides outside the gene matches: 4. The germline V gene has CDR1 SGDLS and CDR2 YYNGEE. The length of the CDR3 is 16 residues. This sample was included in a study of glioma-infiltrating T cells after dendritic cell vaccination. Turning to the study itself: Samples are from glioblastoma patients in Phase I and II dendritic cell vaccine trials.

Study-level findings and limits: Longer survival after dendritic cell vaccination followed higher pretreatment TIL content.

This sequence was found in a human donor with glioblastoma. The chain has TRBV9 and TRBJ2-1, with TRBD2 identical over 8 bases. The sample in question was blood, obtained before dendritic cell vaccination. The CDR3 DNA reads as TGTGCCAGCAGCGTAGTCAGCGGGGGAGCCTACAATGAGCAGTTCTTC. It specifies CASSVVSGGAYNEQFF.